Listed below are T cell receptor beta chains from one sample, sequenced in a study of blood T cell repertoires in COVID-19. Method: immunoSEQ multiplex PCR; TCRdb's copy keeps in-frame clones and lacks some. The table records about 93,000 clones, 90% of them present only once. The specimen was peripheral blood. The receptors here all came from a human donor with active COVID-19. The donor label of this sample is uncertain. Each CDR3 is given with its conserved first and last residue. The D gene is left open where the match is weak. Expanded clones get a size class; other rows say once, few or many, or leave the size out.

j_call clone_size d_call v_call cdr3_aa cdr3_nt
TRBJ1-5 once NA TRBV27 CASSLRQASNQPQHF TGTGCCAGCAGTTTACGGCAGGCTAGCAATCAGCCCCAGCATTTT
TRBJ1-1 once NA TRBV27 CARSRVLMLMNTEAFF TGTGCCAGGTCCCGGGTTTTGATGTTGATGAACACTGAAGCTTTCTTT
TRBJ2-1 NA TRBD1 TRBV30 CAWSWRQGMWRNEQFF TGTGCCTGGAGCTGGAGACAGGGAATGTGGCGCAATGAGCAGTTCTTC
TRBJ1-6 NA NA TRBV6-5 CASSYGTSKTPLHF TGTGCCAGCAGTTACGGGACTAGTAAGACACCCCTCCACTTT
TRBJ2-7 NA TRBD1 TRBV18 CASSPSGTGFEQYF TGTGCCAGCTCACCTTCCGGGACAGGGTTCGAGCAGTACTTC
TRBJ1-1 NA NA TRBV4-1 CASSQELGDKNTEAFF TGCGCCAGCAGCCAAGAACTCGGCGACAAGAACACTGAAGCTTTCTTT
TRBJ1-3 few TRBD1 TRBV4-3 CASSHTGGAFSGNTIYF TGCGCCAGCAGCCACACAGGGGGAGCTTTCTCTGGAAACACCATATATTTT
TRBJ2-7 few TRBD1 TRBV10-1 CASSEGTVRMYF TGCGCCAGCAGTGAGGGGACAGTTCGCATGTACTTC
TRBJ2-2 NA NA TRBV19 CASETGYRELFF TGTGCCAGCGAAACAGGGTACCGGGAGCTGTTTTTT
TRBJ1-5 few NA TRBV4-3 CASSQEGGQPQHF TGCGCCAGCAGCCAAGAAGGGGGTCAGCCCCAGCATTTT
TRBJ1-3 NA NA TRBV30 CAWFHPLDSSGNTIYF TGTGCCTGGTTTCATCCCCTGGACAGCTCTGGAAACACCATATATTTT
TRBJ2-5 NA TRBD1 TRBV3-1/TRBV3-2 CASSPGTGKETQYF TGTGCCAGCAGCCCAGGGACAGGGAAAGAGACCCAGTACTTC
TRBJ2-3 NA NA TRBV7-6 CASSSQLDTQYF TGTGCCAGCAGCTCCCAACTCGATACGCAGTATTTT
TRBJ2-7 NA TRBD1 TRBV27 CASSRTRRDRVYEQYF TGTGCCAGCAGCAGAACACGACGGGACAGGGTTTACGAGCAGTACTTC
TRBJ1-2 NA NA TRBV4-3 CASSQDKAGNYGYTF TGCGCCAGCAGCCAAGATAAGGCAGGGAACTATGGCTACACCTTC
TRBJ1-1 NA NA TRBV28 CASSWKGREAFF TGTGCCAGCAGTTGGAAGGGGAGGGAAGCTTTCTTT
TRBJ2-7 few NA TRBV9 CASSVVQGTTYEQYF TGTGCCAGCAGCGTAGTCCAGGGAACCACCTACGAGCAGTACTTC
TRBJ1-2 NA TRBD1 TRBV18 CASSHPGQDPNYGYTF TGTGCCAGCTCACACCCGGGACAGGATCCTAACTATGGCTACACCTTC
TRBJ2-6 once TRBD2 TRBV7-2 CASSFTLAGGTGANVLTF TGTGCCAGCAGCTTCACTCTAGCGGGGGGTACTGGGGCCAACGTCCTGACTTTC
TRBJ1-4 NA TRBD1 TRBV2 CASNDRVVEKLFF TGTGCCAGCAATGACAGGGTAGTAGAAAAACTGTTTTTT
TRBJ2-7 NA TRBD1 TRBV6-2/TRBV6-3 CASSLTGNYEQYF TGTGCCAGCAGCCTGACAGGGAACTACGAGCAGTACTTC
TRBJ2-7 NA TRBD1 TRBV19 CASSHGTGPYEQYF TGTGCCAGTAGTCACGGGACAGGGCCCTACGAGCAGTACTTC
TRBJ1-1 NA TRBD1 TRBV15 CATSRTTGEGTEAFF TGTGCCACCAGCAGGACGACAGGGGAGGGAACTGAAGCTTTCTTT
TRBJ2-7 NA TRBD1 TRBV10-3 CAIRAGTGGSYEQYF TGTGCCATCAGAGCCGGGACAGGGGGCTCCTACGAGCAGTACTTC
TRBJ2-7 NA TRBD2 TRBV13 CASSLPSGGRAYEQYF TGTGCCAGCAGCTTACCTAGCGGGGGGCGAGCCTACGAGCAGTACTTC
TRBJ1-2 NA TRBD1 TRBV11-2 CASSLVGGQGTDGYGYTF TGTGCCAGCAGCTTAGTAGGGGGACAGGGTACGGATGGCTATGGCTACACCTTC
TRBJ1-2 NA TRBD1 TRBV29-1 CSVEGRQGKSYGYTF TGCAGCGTTGAAGGACGACAGGGGAAGAGCTATGGCTACACCTTC
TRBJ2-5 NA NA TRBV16 CASSQYVSAEETQYF TGTGCCAGCAGCCAATATGTTTCGGCGGAGGAGACCCAGTACTTC
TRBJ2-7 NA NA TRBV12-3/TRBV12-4 CASSLVGGYEQYF TGTGCCAGCAGTTTAGTGGGGGGTTACGAGCAGTACTTC
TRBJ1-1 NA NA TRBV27 CASTGWGSGHTEAFF TGTGCCAGCACAGGGTGGGGATCGGGTCACACTGAAGCTTTCTTT
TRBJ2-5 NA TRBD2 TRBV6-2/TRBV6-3 CASSRVAGGSWETQYF TGTGCCAGCAGTCGAGTAGCGGGGGGGTCGTGGGAGACCCAGTACTTC
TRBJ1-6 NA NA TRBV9 CASSVATTGSPLHF TGTGCCAGCAGCGTAGCTACCACAGGGTCACCCCTCCACTTT
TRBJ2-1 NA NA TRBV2 CASSEGARISYNEQFF TGTGCCAGCAGTGAGGGGGCCCGAATCTCCTACAATGAGCAGTTCTTC
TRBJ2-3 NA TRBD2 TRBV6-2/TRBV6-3 CASSYSRGAGPDTQYF TGTGCCAGCAGTTACTCGCGGGGGGCGGGCCCAGATACGCAGTATTTT
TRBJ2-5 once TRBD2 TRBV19 CASSSTSGETQYF TGTGCCAGTAGTAGCACTAGCGGAGAGACCCAGTACTTC
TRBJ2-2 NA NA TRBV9 CASSVRSTGELFF TGTGCCAGCAGCGTACGGTCAACCGGGGAGCTGTTTTTT
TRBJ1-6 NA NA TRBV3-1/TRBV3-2 CASSPLQEFNSPLHF TGTGCCAGCAGCCCACTACAAGAGTTTAATTCACCCCTCCACTTT
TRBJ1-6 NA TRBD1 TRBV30 CAWRAQGAGSPLHF TGTGCCTGGAGGGCCCAGGGGGCAGGTTCACCCCTCCACTTT
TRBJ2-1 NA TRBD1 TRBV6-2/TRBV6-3 CASSSGQGRNEQFF TGTGCCAGCAGTTCCGGACAGGGGAGGAATGAGCAGTTCTTC
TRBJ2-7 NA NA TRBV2 CASSELAEQYF TGTGCCAGCAGTGAACTAGCCGAGCAGTACTTC
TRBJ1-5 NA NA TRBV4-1 CASSQRPDSNQPQHF TGCGCCAGCAGCCAGAGGCCCGATAGCAATCAGCCCCAGCATTTT
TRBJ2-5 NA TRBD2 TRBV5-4 CASSLAAGGLQETQYF TGTGCCAGCAGCTTGGCAGCGGGGGGGCTACAGGAGACCCAGTACTTC
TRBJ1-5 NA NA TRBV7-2 CASSLARGMEPQHF TGTGCCAGCAGCTTAGCAAGGGGTATGGAGCCCCAGCATTTT
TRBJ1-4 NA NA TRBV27 CASRFETGKDEKLFF TGTGCCAGCAGATTTGAAACGGGAAAGGATGAAAAACTGTTTTTT
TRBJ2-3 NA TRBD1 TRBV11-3 CASSLEGQGEDTQYF TGTGCCAGCAGCTTAGAGGGACAGGGGGAAGATACGCAGTATTTT
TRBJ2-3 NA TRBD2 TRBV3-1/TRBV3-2 CASSQFFRGLAGGAPGTDTQYF TGTGCCAGCAGCCAATTTTTCCGGGGACTAGCGGGGGGTGCCCCGGGCACAGATACGCAGTATTTT
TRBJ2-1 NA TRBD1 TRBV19 CASTPGGAYNEQFF TGTGCCAGTACCCCAGGGGGCGCATACAATGAGCAGTTCTTC
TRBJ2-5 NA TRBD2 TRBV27 CASSSLGGGKETQYF TGTGCCAGCAGTTCCCTCGGCGGGGGGAAGGAGACCCAGTACTTC
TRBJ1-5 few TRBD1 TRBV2 CASSDPGGVGQPQHF TGTGCCAGCAGTGATCCAGGGGGAGTTGGTCAGCCCCAGCATTTT
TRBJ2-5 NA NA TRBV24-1 CATSDFSRGAQETQYF TGTGCCACCAGTGATTTCTCCAGGGGGGCCCAAGAGACCCAGTACTTC
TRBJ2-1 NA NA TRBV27 CASSLEGGAGNEQFF TGTGCCAGCAGTTTAGAAGGGGGCGCGGGGAATGAGCAGTTCTTC
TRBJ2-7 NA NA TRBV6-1 CASSERGLYEQYF TGTGCCAGCAGTGAGCGGGGGCTCTACGAGCAGTACTTC
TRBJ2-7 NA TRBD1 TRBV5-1 CASSLNRGRYEQYF TGCGCCAGCAGCTTGAACAGGGGGCGGTACGAGCAGTACTTC
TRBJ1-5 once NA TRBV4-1 CASSQARSNQPQHF TGCGCCAGCAGCCAAGCTCGGAGCAATCAGCCCCAGCATTTT
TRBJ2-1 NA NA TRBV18 CASSPGGAVSNEQFF TGTGCCAGCTCACCCGGGGGTGCGGTTTCCAATGAGCAGTTCTTC
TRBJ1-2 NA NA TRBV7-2 CASSEEGAPYGYTF TGTGCCAGCAGCGAGGAAGGGGCCCCCTATGGCTACACCTTC